This T cell receptor beta chain derives from a study of blood T cell repertoires in COVID-19 (dated by TCRdb to the early 2020s). For the wider study: Collaborator samples came from the United States, Italy and Spain and covered acute and convalescent phases of COVID-19. The material from the prospective study consisted of cDNA or gDNA derived from T cells, B-cell-depleted T cells, or PBMCs. Deeply sampled blood TCRbeta repertoires from subjects exposed to, actively infected with, or recovered from COVID-19 were included in the dataset. The repertoires were made available in a free public database intended to serve as a resource for research on the immune response to SARS-CoV-2. Samples came from the ongoing ImmuneRACE study (first 160 participants) plus 1,254 subjects from 6 global collaborators. A de-identified subject ID, COVID-19 status, age in years and sex were almost always included in the sample metadata. Where available, HLA class I and class II types were taken from metadata supplied by the sample provider and were not determined by assay-based typing. Study-wide conclusions, independent of this receptor: The amount of clinical and demographic metadata varied by source and participant and was provided uncurated.

Whole blood was collected in K2EDTA tubes by collaborating institutions according to the institutions' own protocols. Collaborator samples were shipped for TCRbeta analysis as frozen whole blood, isolated PBMCs, or DNA extracted from either sample type. TCRbeta CDR3 regions were amplified from genomic DNA using the immunoSEQ Assay, a bias-controlled multiplex PCR. The study's own analysis went as follows. Within the assay, amplification of reference gene primers was used to estimate how many nucleated cells each sample contained. To quantify the absolute abundance of each unique TCRbeta CDR3 rearrangement, sequence reads were collapsed and filtered. Productive Simpson clonality was computed per sample as the square root of Simpson's diversity index over productive rearrangements. Drawn from immuneACCESS, this table holds only the in-frame rearrangements with V and J called that TCRdb kept. Clones are partly lost; checked studies trace under half to an unresolved V gene and leave the rest unexplained. That table supplies the V and J calls and clone size; D and trimming were determined from the DNA. This sample comprises 100,000 to 150,000 clones, over 80% of them detected only once. More than 9.5% of the sample is held by the ten biggest clonotypes.

On this clone itself: The antigen it recognizes is unknown. Base qualities are not provided; no much larger clone lies one nucleotide away.

The TCR sequence derives from a man aged 35 to 55 with active or convalescent COVID-19. Sequencing was carried out using peripheral blood.

The CDR3 sequence is CASSEDRGRAFF. The sequenced DNA: TGTGCCAGCAGTGAAGACAGGGGGCGAGCTTTCTTT. Recombination joined TRBV2 with TRBJ1-1; 9 middle bases align to TRBD1. The CDR3 sequence holds 12 residues, the cysteine and phenylalanine included. Only the CDR3 DNA is retained, 36 bases long and in frame from the first base. CDR1 is given as SNHLY and CDR2 as FYNNEI, both from the germline V gene. Ends trimmed: V by 1 base, J by 10 bases; bases unmatched to a gene: 1.